Included here is one TCR beta chain sequence, with context. Its specificity is unknown. Generated by immunoSEQ multiplex PCR, the TCRdb table keeps only in-frame clones and is missing some. This table holds 66,000 or so clones, 74% found once. This sample stems from a study of vaccination effects on CD4 cells after COVID-19. Across the study: The ViraFEST assay expanded antigen-specific CD4+ T cells with viral peptide pools before sequencing.

CD4+ T cells were isolated after 10 days of culture. Two doses of BNT162b2 or mRNA-1273 vaccine were administered to participants. This TCR derives from a human donor who received a COVID-19 vaccine. Material: CD4+ T cells from PBMCs cultured without peptide, obtained after COVID-19 vaccination.

CDR3 sequence reads: CASSFGGNTEAFF. CDR3 sequence (DNA): TGTGCCAGCAGCTTTGGGGGGAACACTGAAGCTTTCTTT. The chain couples TRBV7-9 to TRBJ1-1, with D possibly being TRBD1 (5 bases). This CDR3 spans 13 amino acids. CDR1 is SEHNR and CDR2 is FQNEAQ in the germline V gene (reference sequence). Trimming removed 3 bases at V and 1 base at J, with 6 bases between.